These 17 T cell receptor beta chains were all obtained from the same sample, sequenced in a study of beta chain features in type 1 diabetes. The antigens for these receptors are not known. The isolated RNA, all of it, was reverse transcribed, so expressed TCRB transcripts were what got sequenced. The data were produced by immunoSEQ multiplex PCR, yet TCRdb's version contains in-frame clones alone and is incomplete. In the table there are 200,000 to 300,000 clones, around 20% of which are singletons. Study findings and constraints: Shorter TCRB CDR3s, moderately but significantly so, marked every one of the four CD4+ subsets in Type 1 diabetes patients.

Sequenced input: naive CD4+ T cells from blood. These receptors all stem from a woman aged 40 to 50 with type 1 diabetes.

This clone appeared once. The rearrangement uses TRBV7-2 and TRBJ2-3; the D gene is possibly TRBD2 (6 bases). The CDR3 totals 14 residues. The germline gives CDR1 SGHTA, CDR2 FQGNSA. Trimming stripped 3 bases from V and 5 bases from J, with 12 bases between. The CDR3 sequence: CASSLDGGVDTQYF. CDR3 DNA sequence: TGTGCCAGCAGCTTGGACGGGGGAGTAGATACGCAGTATTTT.

The chain employs TRBV7-9 and TRBJ2-2; D remains unclear. This CDR3 has 16 amino acids. Germline V lookup: CDR1 SEHNR, CDR2 FQNEAQ (reference sequence). Trimming took 2 bases from V and 0 from J, leaving 10 bases between them. The CDR3 sequence is CASSLWRPANTGELFF. The CDR3, as DNA: TGTGCCAGCAGCTTATGGCGGCCTGCGAACACCGGGGAGCTGTTTTTT.

This clone has only a few counts. The chain carries TRBV28 and TRBJ2-1; D is perhaps TRBD2 (5 bases). Germline V gives CDR1 MDHEN, CDR2 SYDVKM. CDR3 length: 13 amino acids. V was pared by 5 bases and J by 6 bases, with 11 bases between. CDR3 residues: CASSLAPLNEQFF. As DNA, the CDR3 is TGTGCCAGCAGTCTAGCCCCACTCAATGAGCAGTTCTTC.

This chain joins TRBV2 and TRBJ1-5; D gene ambiguous. The germline gives CDR1 SNHLY, CDR2 FYNNEI. V was pared by 6 bases and J by 3 bases, with 6 bases between. This CDR3 region has 12 residues. The CDR3 sequence is CASRRDNQPQHF. CDR3 DNA sequence: TGTGCCAGCAGACGGGACAATCAGCCCCAGCATTTT.

The gene calls are TRBV5-4 and TRBJ2-5; D is unresolved. The CDR3 loop spans 15 amino acids. Germline V CDR1 and CDR2: SGHNT, YYREEE (reference sequence). Trimming cost V 1 base and J 0 bases, with 10 bases left between them. This chain's CDR3 is CASSLSSQDQETQYF. As DNA, the CDR3 is TGTGCCAGCAGCTTGAGTAGTCAAGACCAAGAGACCCAGTACTTC.

The chain employs TRBV11-1 and TRBJ2-7, with 9 bases that match TRBD1. CDR3 length equals 14 residues. J was trimmed by 7 bases and V by 5 bases; bases with no gene match: 9. CDR1 and CDR2 from the germline V gene are SGHAT and FQDESV (reference sequence). The CDR3 nucleotides read TGTGCCAGCAGCAATGGACAGGGGCGGGGGGAGCAGTACTTC. Residues: CASSNGQGRGEQYF.

The rearrangement links TRBV18 to TRBJ1-2; 7 positions match TRBD1. CDR1 is KGHSH, CDR2 LQKENI, per germline. J lost 5 bases, V lost 3 bases, and 6 bases had no gene match. The CDR3 is 14 amino acids. CDR3 nucleotides: TGTGCCAGCTCACCGCGAGGGGGCGGATATGGCTACACCTTC. Protein sequence: CASSPRGGGYGYTF.

The V and J genes are TRBV4-3 and TRBJ1-5; D uncertain. The ends were cut back, 0 bases at V and 2 bases at J, with 11 bases in the middle. The germline V gene has CDR1 LGHNA and CDR2 YSLEER. The CDR3 sequence is 16 residues long. CDR3 sequence: CASSQDLTIGNQPQHF. For the CDR3, the DNA is TGCGCCAGCAGCCAAGATCTGACTATAGGCAATCAGCCCCAGCATTTT.

This clone has more than one count but fewer than ten. This chain connects TRBV28 to TRBJ2-1; 7 bases fit TRBD1. V shed 9 bases, J shed 3 bases, and the junction held 5 bases outside the gene matches. Germline V lookup: CDR1 MDHEN, CDR2 SYDVKM. This CDR3 is 13 amino acids long. The DNA for the CDR3 is TGTGCCAGTTGGGACAGAATCTACAATGAGCAGTTCTTC. Its protein product is CASWDRIYNEQFF. Filled out from reference TRBV28 and TRBJ2-1, the complete variable domain reads DVKVTQSSRYLVKRTGEKVFLECVQDMDHENMFWYRQDPGLGLRLIYFSYDVKMKEKGDIPEGYSVSREKKERFSLILESASTNQTSMYLCASWDRIYNEQFFGPGTRLTVL.

In DNA, the CDR3 is TGTGCCAGCAGCGGTCCTTCTCTGGGACAAGTAAAAAACATTCAGTACTTC. It translates to CASSGPSLGQVKNIQYF. This chain links TRBV28 with TRBJ2-4; tentative D call: TRBD1 (6 bases). V lost 6 bases to trimming and J lost 4 bases, with 22 bases between them. Germline V gene sequence: CDR1 MDHEN, CDR2 SYDVKM. There are 17 residues in the CDR3.

The sample holds a few counts of this clone. The chain uses TRBV5-4 and TRBJ2-5; 8 nucleotides agree with TRBD1. Germline V gene data show CDR1 as SGHNT and CDR2 as YYREEE (reference sequence). The CDR3 contains 14 residues. V lost 2 bases and J lost 5; bases outside the gene matches: 5. The CDR3 sequence is CASSFRTGRETQYF. In nucleotides, the CDR3 is TGTGCCAGCAGCTTCCGGACAGGGAGGGAGACCCAGTACTTC.

This chain uses TRBV15 with TRBJ1-5; possibly TRBD1 for D (5 bases). Germline V lookup: CDR1 LNHNV, CDR2 YYDKDF (reference sequence). This CDR3 comprises 14 residues. V dropped 4 bases and J dropped 4 bases, with 11 bases sitting between them. CDR3 in DNA: TGTGCCACCAGCATGAACGGGGGAAATCAGCCCCAGCATTTT. Translating gives CATSMNGGNQPQHF.

The DNA of the CDR3 is TGCAGCGTTGCGAGAGGGACTAATGAAAAACTGTTTTTT. It is translated as CSVARGTNEKLFF. The chain joins TRBV29-1 to TRBJ1-4; D is unresolved. V was cut by 4 bases and J by 2 bases, with 8 bases left in between. This CDR3 is built from 13 residues. CDR1 SQVTM and CDR2 ANQGSEA come from the germline V gene. The whole variable domain, remainder taken from reference TRBV29-1 and TRBJ1-4, is SAVISQKPSRDICQRGTSLTIQCQVDSQVTMMFWYRQQPGQSLTLIATANQGSEATYESGFVIDKFPISRPNLTFSTLTVSNMSPEDSSIYLCSVARGTNEKLFFGSGTQLSVL.

The chain combines TRBV19 with TRBJ2-1; a weak D match, TRBD2 (5 bases). Germline V gives CDR1 LNHDA, CDR2 SQIVND (reference sequence). Trimming removed 9 bases from V and 0 bases from J, with 15 bases in between. CDR3 length: 15 residues. The CDR3 nucleotides read TGTGCCAGCGGCCCTAGACGGGGCTCCTACAATGAGCAGTTCTTC. This encodes CASGPRRGSYNEQFF. Looking up the rest from reference TRBV19 and TRBJ2-1 gives the full variable domain: DGGITQSPKYLFRKEGQNVTLSCEQNLNHDAMYWYRQDPGQGLRLIYYSQIVNDFQKGDIAEGYSVSREKKESFPLTVTSAQKNPTAFYLCASGPRRGSYNEQFFGPGTRLTVL.

The rearrangement uses TRBV5-1 and TRBJ2-5; 9 positions match TRBD1. CDR1 is SGHRS and CDR2 is YFSETQ in the germline V gene. The CDR3 is made up of 15 amino acids. Trimming removed 7 bases from V and 3 bases from J; junction bases left unmatched: 10. The chain's CDR3 is CASLGTGTGKETQYF. The DNA for the CDR3 is TGCGCCAGCCTGGGGACCGGGACAGGGAAAGAGACCCAGTACTTC.

This clone was seen once. The chain is built from TRBV11-2 and TRBJ2-2; a weak D match, TRBD2 (6 bases). Germline values: CDR1 SGHAT, CDR2 FQNNGV. V dropped 4 bases and J dropped 2 bases, with 8 bases sitting between them. The CDR3 extends over 14 amino acids. CDR3 residues: CASSWRENTGELFF. For the CDR3, the DNA is TGTGCCAGCAGCTGGAGGGAAAACACCGGGGAGCTGTTTTTT.

The chain employs TRBV6-5 and TRBJ1-2, with D perhaps matching TRBD1 (5 bases). Looked up from germline, CDR1 is MNHEY and CDR2 is SVGAGI. V lost 2 bases and J 6 bases, leaving 7 bases between the germline ends. This CDR3 spans 12 amino acids. CDR3: CASSYTGNGYTF. In DNA form, the CDR3 reads TGTGCCAGCAGTTACACAGGAAATGGCTACACCTTC.